This T cell receptor beta chain is drawn from a study of Ad26.COV2.S vaccination and SARS-CoV-2 variants (dated by TCRdb to 2020 to 2023). The study in broad terms: Vaccine-arm donors came from COV1001, a multicentre, randomized, double-blind, placebo-controlled phase I-IIa trial of Ad26.COV2.S in healthy adults. Ad26.COV2.S was administered intramuscularly at 5 x 10^10 or 1 x 10^11 viral particles, either as a single shot or as two shots given 56 days apart. Sequencing of the TCRbeta repertoire served to evaluate the specificity and breadth of SARS-CoV-2-reactive T cell receptors following Ad26.COV2.S vaccination. The TCR-sequenced set comprised approximately 32 samples: 19 Ad26.COV2.S vaccine recipients, 5 placebo recipients and 8 SARS-CoV-2 convalescent individuals. Trial participants were randomized into five groups of five, in which low-dose or high-dose Ad26.COV2.S was given once or twice, or placebo was given on both occasions. Blinding of investigators to trial group allocation was maintained during experiments and outcome assessment. General conclusions and limits of the study: After vaccination, spike-specific CD8+ and CD4+ T cell responses were reported to show substantial breadth. According to the authors, total T cell responses may have been underestimated by the TCR breadth and depth analyses. Non-spike TCR breadth was comparable between vaccine and placebo recipients, consistent with the vaccine containing only spike. The study was not powered for comparison of responses between vaccine doses or regimens. Higher spike-specific TCR breadth was observed in Ad26.COV2.S recipients than in placebo recipients (P = 0.0014).

Worth noting for this clone: Its specific antigen is unknown. The record has no base qualities; no much larger clone is one base away.

CDR1 MNHNS and CDR2 SASEGT are derived from the germline V gene. The CDR3 has 16 amino acids, counting the end cysteine and phenylalanine. The only DNA kept is the CDR3, 48 bases in frame from the first base. V is shortened by 2 bases, J by 4 bases, and the region joining them spans 18 bases. Explained via the paper, the treatment or condition label denotes: 15 to 20 received Ad26.COV2.S at low or high dose, single or two shots; 5 received placebo; per-sample allocation not given. Repertoires of vaccine and placebo recipients were sequenced from samples taken on day 63 after the first injection. Between 29 July and 7 August 2020, Cohort 1b enrolled 20 to 30 adults aged 18-55 years at one site in Boston, USA. Ad26.COV2.S was a replication-incompetent adenovirus type 26 vector expressing a prefusion-stabilized SARS-CoV-2 spike protein from the original Wuhan strain. The immunoSEQ Assay was used to sequence TCRbeta CDR3 regions. After extraction, genomic DNA underwent amplification by bias-controlled multiplex PCR, followed by high-throughput sequencing. Concerning the study's data processing: To quantify the absolute abundance of every unique TCRbeta CDR3 region, sequences were collapsed and filtered. T cell fraction was estimated by normalization of TCRbeta template counts to usable DNA, with usable DNA being measured through amplification of reference genes present in all nucleated cells. Repertoire TCRs were annotated as SARS-CoV-2-specific by exact matching of V gene, CDR3 amino acid sequence and J gene to a known reactive TCR set. The reference SARS-CoV-2 TCR set came from MIRA and was filtered for enrichment in COVID-19-positive ImmuneCODE repertoires, removing public or cross-reactive TCRs. Using the MIRA antigens, annotated TCRs were further analysed by specific ORF or by position within an ORF. Breadth was defined as annotated unique rearrangements over total unique productive rearrangements; depth was the summed frequency of those rearrangements. Group comparisons of TCR breadth used two-sided Wilcoxon rank-sum tests. TCRdb re-hosts the immuneACCESS table, in-frame sequences only. Its copies lack some clones; in the studies checked, an unresolved V gene accounts for under half of them, and the cause for the rest is not known. V, J and clone size are those of that table, while D and trimming were read from the DNA. The sample table records roughly 390,000 clones; 80% to 90% of these occur just once. The ten largest clonotypes hold 3.5% of the sample.

Sequencing was performed on peripheral blood, taken in a trial of Ad26.COV2.S vaccine versus placebo. The chain is assembled from TRBV6-1 and TRBJ2-7, with no D gene named confidently. This TCR was recovered from a person between 18 and 65 years old who received the Ad26.COV2.S COVID-19 vaccine or a placebo. The CDR3 region: CASSEPLIPSRYEQYF. The DNA sequence reads TGTGCCAGCAGTGAACCCCTAATTCCCAGCAGGTACGAGCAGTACTTC.